The 24 T cell receptor beta chains in this list originate from one sample, sequenced in a study of blood T cell repertoires in COVID-19. Only in-frame clones appear in the TCRdb table, and some are missing; sequencing was by immunoSEQ multiplex PCR. Among approximately 300,000 clones, about 85% were seen once, and the ten largest hold roughly 2.2%. Sequenced sample: peripheral blood. These receptor sequences come from a woman aged 50 to 60 who had recovered from COVID-19.

This rearrangement joins TRBV7-8 to TRBJ2-7; maybe TRBD1 (5 bases). The CDR3 contains 14 residues. The V end was cut by 1 base, the J end by 4 bases, with 11 bases between. Germline values: CDR1 SGHVS, CDR2 FQNEAQ. CDR3 residues: CASSLGRVGYEQYF. The CDR3 DNA is TGTGCCAGCAGCTTAGGCAGGGTCGGGTACGAGCAGTACTTC.

The rearrangement uses TRBV5-5 and TRBJ2-7; 9 bases agree with TRBD1. CDR1 and CDR2 (germline): SGHKS, YYEKEE (reference sequence). V dropped 4 bases and J dropped 6; count of bases not matched to a gene: 14. This CDR3 region has 16 residues. CDR3 nucleotides: TGTGCCAGCAGCAGGACCGGGACAGGGTTTCCCGGCGAGCAGTACTTC. Translating gives CASSRTGTGFPGEQYF.

The chain has TRBV29-1 and TRBJ2-7, with TRBD2 matching over 11 bases. J lost 1 base, V lost 4 bases, and 6 bases had no gene match. This CDR3 is built from 15 residues. Germline lookup yields CDR1 SQVTM and CDR2 ANQGSEA. CDR3 residues: CSVGLAGGISYEQYF. CDR3 nucleotide sequence: TGCAGCGTTGGCCTAGCGGGGGGAATTTCCTACGAGCAGTACTTC.

The chain employs TRBV6-5 and TRBJ1-1, with D perhaps matching TRBD1 (5 bases). CDR3 length: 14 amino acids. V was clipped by 6 bases and J by 2 bases, with 13 bases between them. The germline gives CDR1 MNHEY, CDR2 SVGAGI. CDR3 in amino acids: CASSRRDFNTEAFF. CDR3 coding DNA: TGTGCCAGCAGCCGCCGGGACTTCAACACTGAAGCTTTCTTT.

The chain combines TRBV28 with TRBJ1-4, with 8 bases matching TRBD1. V shed 3 bases and J 0 bases; nucleotides not matched to a gene: 0. CDR3 length: 15 amino acids. The germline gives CDR1 MDHEN, CDR2 SYDVKM. The CDR3 region has the DNA TGTGCCAGCAGTTTGACAGGGGCAACTAATGAAAAACTGTTTTTT. Encoded protein: CASSLTGATNEKLFF.

The gene calls are TRBV29-1 and TRBJ2-2; tentative D call: TRBD2 (6 bases). The CDR3 spans 13 residues. Trimming shortened V by 7 bases and J by 4 bases, and 13 bases separated the two germline ends. The germline V gene has CDR1 SQVTM and CDR2 ANQGSEA. The CDR3 nucleotides are TGCAGCGCCCGACGGGGGATCACCGGGGAGCTGTTTTTT. This gives the protein CSARRGITGELFF.

The V call is TRBV6-5, the J call TRBJ1-1; D call uncertain. Trimming removed 6 bases at V and 0 bases at J, with 5 bases between. The CDR3 spans 12 residues. Germline CDR1 and CDR2: MNHEY and SVGAGI. The CDR3 region has the DNA TGTGCCAGCAGGACTATGAACACTGAAGCTTTCTTT. Translation gives CASRTMNTEAFF.

J is TRBJ2-5 and V is TRBV5-1; 7 bases are a match to TRBD2. The J segment lost 2 bases and the V segment lost 5 bases, leaving 9 bases of the junction unmatched. Germline values: CDR1 SGHRS, CDR2 YFSETQ. The CDR3 extends over 15 amino acids. The CDR3 sequence: CASSWGGGRQETQYF. The CDR3 DNA sequence: TGCGCCAGCAGTTGGGGGGGAGGTCGGCAAGAGACCCAGTACTTC.

V is TRBV5-1 and J is TRBJ2-7, with 7 bases identical to TRBD1. The CDR3 is 16 residues long. In germline, CDR1 is SGHRS, CDR2 YFSETQ. J lost 4 bases, V lost 2 bases, and 12 bases had no gene match. The CDR3 here is CASSFIGGPESYEQYF. The CDR3, as DNA: TGCGCCAGCAGCTTCATAGGGGGCCCTGAATCATACGAGCAGTACTTC. The full variable domain, its missing parts supplied by reference TRBV5-1 and TRBJ2-7, is KAGVTQTPRYLIKTRGQQVTLSCSPISGHRSVSWYQQTPGQGLQFLFEYFSETQRNKGNFPGRFSGRQFSNSRSEMNVSTLELGDSALYLCASSFIGGPESYEQYFGPGTRLTVT.

The CDR3 nucleotides read TGTGCCAGCAGCTTAGTGAGAGAGACCCAGTACTTC. The encoded protein is CASSLVRETQYF. The rearrangement uses TRBV7-9 and TRBJ2-5; D is ambiguous. CDR1 SEHNR and CDR2 FQNEAQ come from the germline V gene (reference sequence). The germline V and J ends were trimmed by 1 base and 4 bases, with 4 bases remaining between them. This CDR3 is 12 amino acids long.

The chain couples TRBV28 to TRBJ1-1; D is ambiguous. Per germline, CDR1 MDHEN and CDR2 SYDVKM. The V end lost 2 bases, the J end lost 6 bases, and 13 bases lay between the germline ends. The CDR3 sequence is 14 residues long. The CDR3 DNA follows: TGTGCCAGCAGTTTAGGAGGGATTAGGGCTGAAGCTTTCTTT. Its translation is CASSLGGIRAEAFF.

The genes are TRBV5-5 and TRBJ2-3, with D possibly matching TRBD2 (5 bases). This CDR3 region has 12 residues. Germline assignment: CDR1 SGHKS and CDR2 YYEKEE (reference sequence). The ends were cut back, 2 bases at V and 5 bases at J, with 6 bases in the middle. The CDR3 sequence is CASSFEGDTQYF. The CDR3 bases are TGTGCCAGCAGCTTTGAGGGAGATACGCAGTATTTT.

V and J are TRBV4-3 and TRBJ2-5, with D unresolved. The CDR3 has 15 residues. With 2 bases removed from V and 0 bases from J, the gap between germline ends came to 10 bases. CDR1 is LGHNA and CDR2 is YSLEER in the germline V gene. The CDR3 reads CASSQHATHQETQYF. The CDR3 DNA reads as TGCGCCAGCAGCCAACACGCTACCCACCAAGAGACCCAGTACTTC.

The gene calls are TRBV29-1 and TRBJ1-4; D is perhaps TRBD1 (6 bases). The V gene's germline CDR1 is SQVTM and CDR2 ANQGSEA. Between the trimmed V and J ends, which lost 2 bases and 3 bases, there was a span of 10 bases. CDR3 length equals 14 residues. CDR3 nucleotide sequence: TGCAGCGTTGAAATACAGGGCCCTAATGAAAAACTGTTTTTT. This encodes CSVEIQGPNEKLFF.

The CDR3 nucleotides read TGTGCCAGTAGTATTAGCTGGCAGAGACCGACCCAGTACTTC. Amino acids: CASSISWQRPTQYF. The chain combines TRBV19 with TRBJ2-5; no definite D call. In germline, CDR1 is LNHDA, CDR2 SQIVND (reference sequence). The CDR3 sequence is 14 residues long. The V and J ends lost 3 bases and 7 bases respectively, with 15 bases between them.

V gene TRBV27 combines with J gene TRBJ2-6; a possible D gene is TRBD1 (5 bases). The V end lost 6 bases, the J end lost 0 bases, and 12 bases lay between the germline ends. This CDR3 comprises 16 residues. In germline, CDR1 is MNHEY, CDR2 SMNVEV (reference sequence). CDR3 bases: TGTGCCAGCAGGAGATCAGGGAACTCTGGGGCCAACGTCCTGACTTTC. It yields the protein CASRRSGNSGANVLTF.

J is TRBJ1-2 and V is TRBV7-2; tentatively, D is TRBD1 (5 bases). In germline, CDR1 is SGHTA, CDR2 FQGNSA. The length of the CDR3 is 14 residues. Trimming stripped 7 bases from V and 1 base from J, with 13 bases between. The CDR3 here is CASKTRQFNYGYTF. Here the CDR3 DNA reads TGTGCCAGCAAGACACGACAGTTTAACTATGGCTACACCTTC.

This chain uses TRBV29-1 with TRBJ1-1, with 9 bases lining up with TRBD1. The CDR3 has 16 residues. J gave up 5 bases and V 6 bases, and 16 bases lay outside the gene matches. CDR1 is SQVTM, CDR2 ANQGSEA, per germline. CDR3 sequence reads: CSVLRDRAIRGTEAFF. In nucleotides, the CDR3 is TGCAGCGTCCTCCGGGACAGGGCAATAAGGGGGACTGAAGCTTTCTTT.

The chain couples TRBV12-3 or TRBV12-4 to TRBJ2-7, with D unclear. CDR3 length: 13 residues. V was cut by 5 bases and J by 7 bases, with 15 bases left in between. The CDR3 is CASSPRPAGEQYF. The CDR3 DNA sequence: TGTGCCAGCAGTCCCAGACCCGCCGGGGAGCAGTACTTC.

The chain employs TRBV4-1 and TRBJ1-4, with TRBD1 matching 7 bases. The CDR3 length is 13 residues. CDR1 is MGHRA and CDR2 is YSYEKL in the germline V gene. V was pared by 4 bases and J by 8 bases, with 4 bases of the junction left unmatched. The CDR3 loop is CASSLETGEKLFF. DNA of the CDR3: TGCGCCAGCAGCCTGGAGACAGGGGAAAAACTGTTTTTT.

The chain links TRBV24-1 to TRBJ1-5, with D unclear. This CDR3 has 15 residues. The germline V gene has CDR1 KGHDR and CDR2 SFDVKD. Trimming cost V 3 bases and J 4 bases, with 12 bases left between them. CDR3 loop: CATSDTRHLNQPQHF. CDR3 sequence (DNA): TGTGCCACCAGTGATACCCGACACCTAAATCAGCCCCAGCATTTT.

The J gene is TRBJ2-2, the V gene TRBV5-1; weak D call: TRBD1 (7 bases). V was cut by 0 bases and J by 5 bases, with 11 bases left in between. Germline CDR1 and CDR2: SGHRS and YFSETQ. There are 15 residues in the CDR3. The CDR3 loop is CASSLAQGRTGELFF. The CDR3 DNA sequence: TGCGCCAGCAGCTTGGCACAGGGGAGGACCGGGGAGCTGTTTTTT.

This clone appeared once. V usage is TRBV5-1 and J usage is TRBJ2-3; 10 nucleotides agree with TRBD2. The CDR3 sequence is 15 residues long. V was clipped by 3 bases and J by 4 bases; unmatched bases: 5. Germline lookup yields CDR1 SGHRS and CDR2 YFSETQ. The CDR3 here is CASSSGLAKADTQYF. The CDR3 coding sequence is TGCGCCAGCAGCTCGGGACTAGCGAAAGCAGATACGCAGTATTTT.

V is TRBV4-2 and J is TRBJ2-3; the match to TRBD2 covers 7 bases. Germline CDR1 and CDR2: LGHNA and YNFKEQ. The CDR3 consists of 18 residues. The V and J ends lost 0 bases and 4 bases, in that order; junction bases with no gene match: 13. CDR3 sequence (DNA): TGTGCCAGCAGCCAAGAAGTGGATTTCGGGAGGATCCCAGATACGCAGTATTTT. The encoded protein is CASSQEVDFGRIPDTQYF.